Included here is one T cell receptor beta chain sequence, with context. This sample was included in a study of shared clonotypes between healthy human individuals. The table came from immunoSEQ multiplex PCR; TCRdb's copy has only in-frame clones and leaves some out. This sample has 1,500,000 or so clones, with around 95% found just once. This CDR3 spans 13 amino acids. Trimming pared 0 bases from V and 6 bases from J, leaving 8 bases between. The germline V gene encodes CDR1 ENHRY and CDR2 SYGVKD. This TCR came from a man aged 25 to 40 in good health. The chain uses TRBV10-3 and TRBJ1-2, with D possibly matching TRBD1 (6 bases). The sequencing sample was made of naive CD4+ T cells sorted from blood. Subset of the sample: CD45RA+ positively selected. The CDR3 DNA sequence: TGTGCCATCAGTGAGTCGGGGGCAGATGGCTACACCTTC. It codes for CAISESGADGYTF.